This T cell receptor (beta chain) is from a study of blood T cell repertoires in COVID-19. Whole-study context: In each case, the material was cDNA or gDNA derived from T cells, B-cell-depleted T cells, or PBMCs.

Germline CDR1 reads SGHNT; CDR2 reads YYREEE (reference sequence). The trim removed 3 bases at V and 4 bases at J, leaving 5 bases unmatched. The CDR3 loop spans 14 amino acids. Generated by immunoSEQ multiplex PCR, the TCRdb table keeps only in-frame clones and is missing some. The data show nearly 15,000 clones, approximately 88% seen once. The rearrangement links TRBV5-4 to TRBJ1-2, with TRBD1 matching over 8 bases. This clonotype originated in a human donor in a cohort sampled during active COVID-19. The sequencing input was peripheral blood. The CDR3 sequence is CASSSGTGAYGYTF. The CDR3 nucleotides read TGTGCCAGCAGCTCCGGGACAGGTGCCTATGGCTACACCTTC. Using reference TRBV5-4 and TRBJ1-2 for the parts outside the CDR3, the full variable domain is ETGVTQSPTHLIKTRGQQVTLRCSSQSGHNTVSWYQQALGQGPQFIFQYYREEENGRGNFPPRFSGLQFPNYSSELNVNALELDDSALYLCASSSGTGAYGYTFGSGTRLTVV.